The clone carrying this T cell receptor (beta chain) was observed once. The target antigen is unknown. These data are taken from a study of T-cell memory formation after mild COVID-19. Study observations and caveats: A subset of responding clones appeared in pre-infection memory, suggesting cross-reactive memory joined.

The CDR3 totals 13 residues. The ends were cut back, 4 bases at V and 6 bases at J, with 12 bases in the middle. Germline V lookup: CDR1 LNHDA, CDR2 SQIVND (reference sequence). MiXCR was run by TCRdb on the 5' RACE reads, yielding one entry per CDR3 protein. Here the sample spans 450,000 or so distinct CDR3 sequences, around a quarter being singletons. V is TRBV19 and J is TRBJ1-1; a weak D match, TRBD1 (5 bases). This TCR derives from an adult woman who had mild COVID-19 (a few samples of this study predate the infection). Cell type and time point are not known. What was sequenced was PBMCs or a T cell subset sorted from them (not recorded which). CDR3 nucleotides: TGTGCCAGTAGTAGTAGGGGAAGGGCTGAAGCTTTCTTT. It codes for CASSSRGRAEAFF.